This T cell receptor beta chain came from a study of CXCR3-negative and CXCR3-positive naive CD8 T cells. Study-wide points: CXCR3-positive naive cells carried more hydrophobic TRB CDR3s than CXCR3-negative naive cells did.

The CDR3 runs to 12 residues. Germline values: CDR1 SEHNR, CDR2 FQNEAQ (reference sequence). Using triplicate sorts, 300,000 cells were collected each time from every CD8+ T cell subset. Naive CD8+ T cells had a CD45RO-CCR7+CD27+CD95- phenotype. With respect to this clonotype: The antigen is unknown.

The libraries of TRB cDNA were prepared using 5' RACE with UMI labels. TCRdb reprocessed the 5' RACE reads, keeping one entry per CDR3 protein, no DNA. The table for this sample gives around 61,000 distinct CDR3 sequences. The chain recombines TRBV7-9 with TRBJ2-7; TCRdb gives TRBD1 as the D gene, but with no DNA this cannot be confirmed. Sequencing used naive CXCR3+ CD8+ T cells from blood. Subset: CD45RO-CCR7+CD27+CD95- naive CD8+ T cells expressing CXCR3 (TNR3+). This TCR came from a human donor in good health. Some clones in this sample may be carry-over from other donors' samples. CDR3 residues: CASSSPSGEQYF.